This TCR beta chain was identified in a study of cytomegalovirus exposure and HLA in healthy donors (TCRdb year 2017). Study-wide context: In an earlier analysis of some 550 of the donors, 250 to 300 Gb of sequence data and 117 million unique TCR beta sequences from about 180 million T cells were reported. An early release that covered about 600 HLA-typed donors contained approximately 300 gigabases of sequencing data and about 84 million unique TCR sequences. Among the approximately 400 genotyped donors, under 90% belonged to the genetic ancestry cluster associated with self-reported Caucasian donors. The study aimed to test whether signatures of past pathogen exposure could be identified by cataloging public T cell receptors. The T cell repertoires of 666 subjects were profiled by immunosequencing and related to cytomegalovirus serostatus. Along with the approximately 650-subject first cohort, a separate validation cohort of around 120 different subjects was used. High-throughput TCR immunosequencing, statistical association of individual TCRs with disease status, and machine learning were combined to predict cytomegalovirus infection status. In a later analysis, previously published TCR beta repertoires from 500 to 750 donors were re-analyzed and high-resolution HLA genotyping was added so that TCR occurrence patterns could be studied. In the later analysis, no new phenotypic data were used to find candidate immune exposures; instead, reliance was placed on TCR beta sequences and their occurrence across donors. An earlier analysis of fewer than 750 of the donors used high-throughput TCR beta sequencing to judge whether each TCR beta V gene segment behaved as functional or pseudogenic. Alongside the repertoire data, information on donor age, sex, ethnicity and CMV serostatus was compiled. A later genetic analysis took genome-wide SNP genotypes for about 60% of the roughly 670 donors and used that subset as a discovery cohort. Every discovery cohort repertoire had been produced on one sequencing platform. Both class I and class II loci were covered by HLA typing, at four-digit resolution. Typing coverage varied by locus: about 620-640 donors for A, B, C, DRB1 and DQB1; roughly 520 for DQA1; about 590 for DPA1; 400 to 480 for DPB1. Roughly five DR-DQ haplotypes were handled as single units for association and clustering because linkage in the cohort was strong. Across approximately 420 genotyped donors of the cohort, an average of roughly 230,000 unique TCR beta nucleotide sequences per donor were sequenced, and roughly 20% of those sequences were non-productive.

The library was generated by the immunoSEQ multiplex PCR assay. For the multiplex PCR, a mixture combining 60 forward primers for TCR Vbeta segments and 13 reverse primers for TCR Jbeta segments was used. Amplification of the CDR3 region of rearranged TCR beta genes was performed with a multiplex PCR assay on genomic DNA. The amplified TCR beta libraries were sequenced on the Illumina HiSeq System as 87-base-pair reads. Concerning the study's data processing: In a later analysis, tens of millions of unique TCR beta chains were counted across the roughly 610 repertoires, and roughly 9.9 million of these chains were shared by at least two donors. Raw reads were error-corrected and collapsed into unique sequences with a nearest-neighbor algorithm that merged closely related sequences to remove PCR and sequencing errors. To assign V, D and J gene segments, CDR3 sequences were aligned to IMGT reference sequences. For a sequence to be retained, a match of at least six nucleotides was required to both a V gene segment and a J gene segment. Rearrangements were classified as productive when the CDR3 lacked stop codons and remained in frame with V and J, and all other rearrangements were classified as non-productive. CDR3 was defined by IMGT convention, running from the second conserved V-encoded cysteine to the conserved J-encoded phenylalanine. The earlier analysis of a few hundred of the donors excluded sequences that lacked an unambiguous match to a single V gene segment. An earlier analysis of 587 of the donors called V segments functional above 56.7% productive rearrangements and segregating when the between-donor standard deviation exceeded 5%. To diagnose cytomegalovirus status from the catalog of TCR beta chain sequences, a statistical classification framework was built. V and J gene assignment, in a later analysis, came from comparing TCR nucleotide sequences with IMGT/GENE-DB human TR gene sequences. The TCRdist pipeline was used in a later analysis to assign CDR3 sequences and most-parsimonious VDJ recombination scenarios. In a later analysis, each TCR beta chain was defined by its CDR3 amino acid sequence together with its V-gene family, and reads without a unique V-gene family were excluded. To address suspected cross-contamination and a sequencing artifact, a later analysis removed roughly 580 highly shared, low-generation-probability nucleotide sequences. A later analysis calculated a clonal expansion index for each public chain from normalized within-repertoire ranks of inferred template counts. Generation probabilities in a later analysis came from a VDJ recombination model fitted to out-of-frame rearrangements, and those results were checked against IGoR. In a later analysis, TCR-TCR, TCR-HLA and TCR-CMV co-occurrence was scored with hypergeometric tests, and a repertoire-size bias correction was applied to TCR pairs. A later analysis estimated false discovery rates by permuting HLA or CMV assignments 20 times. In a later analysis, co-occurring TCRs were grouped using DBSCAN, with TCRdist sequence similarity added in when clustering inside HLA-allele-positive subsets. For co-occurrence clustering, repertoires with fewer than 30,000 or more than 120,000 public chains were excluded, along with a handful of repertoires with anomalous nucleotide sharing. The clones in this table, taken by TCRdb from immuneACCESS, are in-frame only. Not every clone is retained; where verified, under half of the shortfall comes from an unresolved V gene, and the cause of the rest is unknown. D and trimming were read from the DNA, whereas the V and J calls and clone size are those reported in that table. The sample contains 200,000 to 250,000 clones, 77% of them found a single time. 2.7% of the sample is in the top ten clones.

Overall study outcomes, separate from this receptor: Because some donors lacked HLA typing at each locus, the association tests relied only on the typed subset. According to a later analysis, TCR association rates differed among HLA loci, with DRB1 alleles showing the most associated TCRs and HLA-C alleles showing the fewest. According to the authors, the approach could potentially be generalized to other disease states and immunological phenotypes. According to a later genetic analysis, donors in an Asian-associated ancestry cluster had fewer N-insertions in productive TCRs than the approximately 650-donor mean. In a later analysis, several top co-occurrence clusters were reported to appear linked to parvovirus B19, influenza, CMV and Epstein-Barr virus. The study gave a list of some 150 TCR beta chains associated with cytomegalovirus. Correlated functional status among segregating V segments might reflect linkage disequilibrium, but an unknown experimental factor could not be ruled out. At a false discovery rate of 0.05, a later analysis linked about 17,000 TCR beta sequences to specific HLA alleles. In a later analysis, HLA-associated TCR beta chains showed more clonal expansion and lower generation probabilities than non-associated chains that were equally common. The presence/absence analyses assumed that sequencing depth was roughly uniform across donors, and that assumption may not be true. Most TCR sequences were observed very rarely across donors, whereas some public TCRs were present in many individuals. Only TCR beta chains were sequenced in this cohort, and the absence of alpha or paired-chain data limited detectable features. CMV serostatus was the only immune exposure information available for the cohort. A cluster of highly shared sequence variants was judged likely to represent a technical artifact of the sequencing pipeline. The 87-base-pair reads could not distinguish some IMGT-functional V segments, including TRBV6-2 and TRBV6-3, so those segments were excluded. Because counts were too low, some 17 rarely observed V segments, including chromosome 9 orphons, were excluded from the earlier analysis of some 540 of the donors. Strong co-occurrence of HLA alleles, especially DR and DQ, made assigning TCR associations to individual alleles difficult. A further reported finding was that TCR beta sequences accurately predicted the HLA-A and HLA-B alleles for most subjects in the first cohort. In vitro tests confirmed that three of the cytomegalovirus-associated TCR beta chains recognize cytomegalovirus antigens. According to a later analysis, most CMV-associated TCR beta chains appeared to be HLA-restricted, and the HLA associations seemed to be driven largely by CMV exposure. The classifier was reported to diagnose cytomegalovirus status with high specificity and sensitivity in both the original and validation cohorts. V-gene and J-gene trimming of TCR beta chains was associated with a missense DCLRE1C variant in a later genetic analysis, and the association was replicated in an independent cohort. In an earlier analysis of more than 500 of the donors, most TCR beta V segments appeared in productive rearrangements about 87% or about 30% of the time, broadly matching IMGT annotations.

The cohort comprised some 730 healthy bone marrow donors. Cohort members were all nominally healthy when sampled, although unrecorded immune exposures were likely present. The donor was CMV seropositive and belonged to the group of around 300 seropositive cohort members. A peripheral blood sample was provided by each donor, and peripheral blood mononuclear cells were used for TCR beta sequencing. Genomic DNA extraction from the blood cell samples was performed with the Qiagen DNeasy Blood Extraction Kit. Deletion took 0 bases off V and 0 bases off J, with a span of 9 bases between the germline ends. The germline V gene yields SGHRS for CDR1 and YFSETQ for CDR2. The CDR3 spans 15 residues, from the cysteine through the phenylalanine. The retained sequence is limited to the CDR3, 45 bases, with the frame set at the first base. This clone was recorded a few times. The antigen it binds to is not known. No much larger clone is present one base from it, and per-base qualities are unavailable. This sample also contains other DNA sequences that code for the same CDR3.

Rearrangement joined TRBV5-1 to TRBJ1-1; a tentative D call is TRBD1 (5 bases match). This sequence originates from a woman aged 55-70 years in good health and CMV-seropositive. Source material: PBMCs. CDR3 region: CASSLAGNLNTEAFF. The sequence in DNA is TGCGCCAGCAGCTTGGCAGGGAACCTGAACACTGAAGCTTTCTTT. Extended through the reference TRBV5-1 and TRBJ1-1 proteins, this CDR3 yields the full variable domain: KAGVTQTPRYLIKTRGQQVTLSCSPISGHRSVSWYQQTPGQGLQFLFEYFSETQRNKGNFPGRFSGRQFSNSRSEMNVSTLELGDSALYLCASSLAGNLNTEAFFGQGTRLTVV.